This is a list of T cell receptor beta chains from one sample in a study of Graves' ophthalmopathy and Graves' hyperthyroidism. TCRdb reanalysed the multiplex PCR reads using MiXCR and keeps one entry per CDR3 protein. The sample carries fewer than 400,000 distinct CDR3 sequences, around 17% recorded once. The sample consisted of peripheral blood. These receptors originate from a young woman with Graves' ophthalmopathy. Both conserved end residues are part of each CDR3. A D gene is named only where the DNA matches it firmly. Only part of the rows carry a size: once, few, many, or a class if the clone is expanded.

length: 15
V: TRBV9
size: .
D: .
J: TRBJ2-5
CDR3: CASSVEAADWETQYF
DNA: TGTGCCAGCAGCGTAGAGGCAGCCGACTGGGAGACCCAGTACTTC

length: 14
V: TRBV6-2/TRBV6-3
size: many
D: TRBD1
J: TRBJ2-4
CDR3: CATALGTAPNIQYF
DNA: TGTGCCACAGCCCTCGGGACAGCACCAAACATTCAGTACTTC

length: 17
V: TRBV6-2/TRBV6-3
size: many
D: .
J: TRBJ1-6
CDR3: CASSYGRARGGNSPLHF
DNA: TGTGCCAGCAGTTACGGTAGGGCGCGAGGAGGGAATTCACCCCTCCACTTT

length: 15
V: TRBV28
size: many
D: .
J: TRBJ2-5
CDR3: CASSLWPGAGETQYF
DNA: TGTGCCAGCAGTTTATGGCCGGGGGCGGGAGAGACCCAGTACTTC

length: 15
V: TRBV15
size: many
D: .
J: TRBJ1-1
CDR3: CATSTSGGPGAEAFF
DNA: TGTGCCACCAGCACTTCTGGGGGCCCAGGCGCTGAAGCTTTCTTT

length: 12
V: TRBV11-2
size: few
D: .
J: TRBJ1-5
CDR3: CASSLYDQPQHF
DNA: TGTGCCAGCAGCTTATACGATCAGCCCCAGCATTTT

length: 15
V: TRBV4-1
size: many
D: .
J: TRBJ2-7
CDR3: CASSHPTGTSIEQYF
DNA: TGCGCCAGCAGCCATCCTACCGGGACCTCGATCGAGCAGTACTTC

length: 11
V: TRBV12-3/TRBV12-4
size: many
D: .
J: TRBJ1-4
CDR3: CASTHGEKLFF
DNA: TGTGCCAGCACCCATGGAGAAAAACTGTTTTTT

length: 16
V: TRBV4-1
size: many
D: .
J: TRBJ1-6
CDR3: CASSRWGSLYNSPLHF
DNA: TGCGCCAGCAGCCGGTGGGGGTCCCTTTATAATTCACCCCTCCACTTT

length: 16
V: TRBV28
size: many
D: .
J: TRBJ2-7
CDR3: CASSLGARSAAGEQYF
DNA: TGTGCCAGCAGTTTAGGGGCCCGTTCCGCGGCGGGCGAGCAGTACTTC

length: 13
V: TRBV5-6
size: many
D: TRBD1
J: TRBJ1-1
CDR3: CASSVTGFWIAFF
DNA: TGTGCCAGCAGCGTGACAGGGTTCTGGATTGCTTTCTTT

length: 16
V: TRBV6-5
size: many
D: .
J: TRBJ2-3
CDR3: CASRRATGSGTDTQYF
DNA: TGTGCCAGCAGACGAGCTACAGGGTCGGGCACAGATACGCAGTATTTT

length: 14
V: TRBV5-1
size: few
D: .
J: TRBJ2-7
CDR3: CASRGWGPLYEQYF
DNA: TGCGCCAGCAGAGGGTGGGGGCCCCTCTACGAGCAGTACTTC

length: 13
V: TRBV30
size: many
D: TRBD1
J: TRBJ1-1
CDR3: CAWTGDRGTEAFF
DNA: TGTGCCTGGACCGGGGACAGGGGCACTGAAGCTTTCTTT

length: 15
V: TRBV28
size: many
D: TRBD2
J: TRBJ2-7
CDR3: CASSLLGGRIYEQYF
DNA: TGTGCCAGCAGTTTATTGGGCGGGAGGATTTACGAGCAGTACTTC

length: 12
V: TRBV28
size: many
D: .
J: TRBJ2-5
CDR3: CASRDLGETQYF
DNA: TGTGCCAGCAGGGATCTTGGAGAGACCCAGTACTTC

length: 12
V: TRBV20-1
size: many
D: .
J: TRBJ2-7
CDR3: CSARLSDYEQYF
DNA: TGCAGTGCTAGACTCAGCGACTACGAGCAGTACTTC

length: 13
V: TRBV12-3/TRBV12-4
size: many
D: .
J: TRBJ1-3
CDR3: CASSHDIGNTIYF
DNA: TGTGCCAGCAGCCACGACATCGGAAACACCATATATTTT

length: 15
V: TRBV6-5
size: many
D: .
J: TRBJ2-2
CDR3: CASRAGTANTGELFF
DNA: TGTGCCAGCAGAGCCGGGACGGCGAACACCGGGGAGCTGTTTTTT

length: 13
V: TRBV6-2/TRBV6-3
size: many
D: .
J: TRBJ1-1
CDR3: CASSYEGSTEAFF
DNA: TGTGCCAGCAGTTACGAGGGCAGCACTGAAGCTTTCTTT

length: 13
V: TRBV27
size: .
D: .
J: TRBJ1-1
CDR3: CASRAISNTEAFF
DNA: TGTGCCAGCAGAGCGATAAGTAACACTGAAGCTTTCTTT

length: 15
V: TRBV28
size: many
D: .
J: TRBJ2-5
CDR3: CASSPRATSQETQYF
DNA: TGTGCCAGCAGCCCCAGAGCGACTAGCCAAGAGACCCAGTACTTC

length: 15
V: TRBV6-5
size: many
D: .
J: TRBJ1-6
CDR3: CASSPQTANNSPLHF
DNA: TGTGCCAGCAGCCCGCAGACAGCTAATAATTCACCCCTCCACTTT

length: 16
V: TRBV2
size: many
D: TRBD1
J: TRBJ1-5
CDR3: CASSEDRGGWNQPQHF
DNA: TGTGCCAGCAGTGAAGACAGGGGCGGTTGGAATCAGCCCCAGCATTTT

length: 14
V: TRBV18
size: many
D: .
J: TRBJ2-7
CDR3: CASLPVGQRYEQYF
DNA: TGTGCCAGCTTACCAGTAGGACAGAGATACGAGCAGTACTTC

length: 15
V: TRBV28
size: many
D: TRBD1
J: TRBJ2-7
CDR3: CASSFSTGGGYEQYF
DNA: TGTGCCAGCAGTTTTTCGACAGGGGGCGGCTACGAGCAGTACTTC

length: 16
V: TRBV28
size: many
D: TRBD1
J: TRBJ2-2
CDR3: CASRPLHRGGTGELFF
DNA: TGTGCCAGCAGACCCCTACACAGGGGTGGGACCGGGGAGCTGTTTTTT

length: 13
V: TRBV7-2
size: many
D: .
J: TRBJ2-7
CDR3: CASSPLGAGPGYF
DNA: TGTGCCAGCAGCCCGCTGGGGGCAGGTCCTGGGTACTTC